This is a list of T cell receptor beta chains from one sample in a study of T-cell memory formation after mild COVID-19. TCRdb passed the 5' RACE reads through MiXCR, listing each CDR3 protein once. The sample shows approximately 290,000 distinct CDR3 sequences, 15% to 20% of them seen only once. Specimen: PBMCs or a T cell subset sorted from them (not recorded which). The source of these receptors is a young man who had mild COVID-19 (a few samples of this study predate the infection). Cell type and time point are not known. Both conserved end residues are part of each CDR3. The order of the fields is V gene, CDR3 length, J gene, D gene, CDR3 protein. A D gene is named only where the DNA matches it firmly.

V: TRBV3-1; length: 11; J: TRBJ2-5; D: -; CDR3: CASSSQGTQYF
V: TRBV12-3/TRBV12-4; length: 15; J: TRBJ2-7; D: -; CDR3: CASSLSAGRVEEQYF
V: TRBV5-4; length: 15; J: TRBJ2-5; D: -; CDR3: CASRIDRGPQETQYF
V: TRBV7-9; length: 14; J: TRBJ2-7; D: TRBD1; CDR3: CASSLATGYNEQYF
V: TRBV12-3/TRBV12-4; length: 15; J: TRBJ2-2; D: TRBD1; CDR3: CASSFYRGNTGELFF
V: TRBV20-1; length: 16; J: TRBJ2-3; D: TRBD2; CDR3: CSASQGRGGRGDTQYF
V: TRBV7-6; length: 19; J: TRBJ2-1; D: TRBD2; CDR3: CASSPRTRLAGGWNNEQFF
V: TRBV20-1; length: 12; J: TRBJ2-5; D: -; CDR3: CSARDPLVTQYF
V: TRBV12-3/TRBV12-4; length: 16; J: TRBJ2-3; D: TRBD1; CDR3: CASSPPWTGGQYTQYF
V: TRBV5-1; length: 16; J: TRBJ2-1; D: -; CDR3: CASSLASGGSNNEQFF
V: TRBV7-3; length: 13; J: TRBJ2-3; D: -; CDR3: CASSFYGDGTQYF
V: TRBV7-9; length: 16; J: TRBJ2-1; D: TRBD2; CDR3: CASSGGGSGTGYEQFF
V: TRBV20-1; length: 14; J: TRBJ1-1; D: -; CDR3: CSAKAMGAGTEAFF
V: TRBV2; length: 14; J: TRBJ2-5; D: -; CDR3: CASSAGADQETQYF
V: TRBV4-1; length: 16; J: TRBJ2-7; D: TRBD1; CDR3: CASSPSSQAGGHEQYF
V: TRBV18; length: 16; J: TRBJ1-4; D: TRBD1; CDR3: CASSPTGRTTNEKLFF
V: TRBV5-1; length: 14; J: TRBJ2-7; D: -; CDR3: CASSGSGSSYEQYF
V: TRBV11-3; length: 15; J: TRBJ2-2; D: -; CDR3: CASSSTGPQGGELFF
V: TRBV3-1; length: 16; J: TRBJ2-5; D: TRBD2; CDR3: CASSQQPGLGVETQYF
V: TRBV5-1; length: 16; J: TRBJ2-1; D: -; CDR3: CASSRVPGSISGEQFF
V: TRBV20-1; length: 13; J: TRBJ2-4; D: -; CDR3: CSARDVPKNIQYF
V: TRBV27; length: 14; J: TRBJ2-1; D: -; CDR3: CASSLSYVGSEQFF
V: TRBV5-1; length: 14; J: TRBJ1-3; D: -; CDR3: CASSSDPSGNTIYF
V: TRBV4-1; length: 15; J: TRBJ2-7; D: -; CDR3: CASSQAGDLSLEQYF